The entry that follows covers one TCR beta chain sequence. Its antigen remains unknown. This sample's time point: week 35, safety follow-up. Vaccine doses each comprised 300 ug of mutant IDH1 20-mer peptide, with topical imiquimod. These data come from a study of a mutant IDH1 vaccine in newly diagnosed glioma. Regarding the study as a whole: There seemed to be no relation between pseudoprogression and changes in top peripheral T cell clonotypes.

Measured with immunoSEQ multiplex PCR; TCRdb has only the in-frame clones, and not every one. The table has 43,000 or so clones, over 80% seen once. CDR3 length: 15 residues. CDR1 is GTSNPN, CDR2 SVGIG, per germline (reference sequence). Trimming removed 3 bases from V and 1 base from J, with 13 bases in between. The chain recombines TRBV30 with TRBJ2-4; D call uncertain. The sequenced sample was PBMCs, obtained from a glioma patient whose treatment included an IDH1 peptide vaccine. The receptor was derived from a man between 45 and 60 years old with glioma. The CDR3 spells CAWSSSLNAKNIQYF. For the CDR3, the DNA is TGTGCCTGGAGCTCGAGTCTGAACGCCAAAAACATTCAGTACTTC. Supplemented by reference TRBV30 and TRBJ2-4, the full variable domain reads SQTIHQWPATLVQPVGSPLSLECTVEGTSNPNLYWYRQAAGRGLQLLFYSVGIGQISSEVPQNLSASRPQDRQFILSSKKLLLSDSGFYLCAWSSSLNAKNIQYFGAGTRLSVL.